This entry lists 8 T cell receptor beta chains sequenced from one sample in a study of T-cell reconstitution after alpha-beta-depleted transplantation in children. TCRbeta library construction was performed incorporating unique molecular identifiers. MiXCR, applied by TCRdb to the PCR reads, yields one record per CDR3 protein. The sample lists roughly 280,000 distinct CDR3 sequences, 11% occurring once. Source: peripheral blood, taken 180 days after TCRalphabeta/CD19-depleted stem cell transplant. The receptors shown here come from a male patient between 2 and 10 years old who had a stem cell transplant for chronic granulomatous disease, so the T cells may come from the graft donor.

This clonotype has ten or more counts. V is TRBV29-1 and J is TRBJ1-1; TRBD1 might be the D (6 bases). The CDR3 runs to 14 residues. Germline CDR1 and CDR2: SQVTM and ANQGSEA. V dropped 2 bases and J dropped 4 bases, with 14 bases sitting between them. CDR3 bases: TGCAGCGTTGAAATAAAACAGGGAGCCACTGAAGCTTTCTTT. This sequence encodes CSVEIKQGATEAFF.

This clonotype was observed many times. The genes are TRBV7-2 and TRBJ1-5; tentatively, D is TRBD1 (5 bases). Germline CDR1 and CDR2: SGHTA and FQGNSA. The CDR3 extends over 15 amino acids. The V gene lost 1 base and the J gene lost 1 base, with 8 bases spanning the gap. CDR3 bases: TGTGCCAGCAGCTTAGGGGACCGGAGCAATCAGCCCCAGCATTTT. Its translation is CASSLGDRSNQPQHF.

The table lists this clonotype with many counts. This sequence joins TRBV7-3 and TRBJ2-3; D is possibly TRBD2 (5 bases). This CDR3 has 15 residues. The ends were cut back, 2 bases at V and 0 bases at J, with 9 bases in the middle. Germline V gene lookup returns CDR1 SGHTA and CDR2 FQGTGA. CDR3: CASSLSSGSTDTQYF. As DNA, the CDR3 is TGTGCCAGCAGCTTATCCAGCGGAAGCACAGATACGCAGTATTTT.

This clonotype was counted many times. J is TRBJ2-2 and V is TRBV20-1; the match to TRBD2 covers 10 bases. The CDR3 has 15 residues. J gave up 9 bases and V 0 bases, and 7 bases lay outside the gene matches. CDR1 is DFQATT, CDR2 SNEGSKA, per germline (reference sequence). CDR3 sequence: CSARDPSGGSWELFF. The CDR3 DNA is TGCAGTGCTAGAGATCCTAGCGGGGGAAGCTGGGAGCTGTTTTTT.

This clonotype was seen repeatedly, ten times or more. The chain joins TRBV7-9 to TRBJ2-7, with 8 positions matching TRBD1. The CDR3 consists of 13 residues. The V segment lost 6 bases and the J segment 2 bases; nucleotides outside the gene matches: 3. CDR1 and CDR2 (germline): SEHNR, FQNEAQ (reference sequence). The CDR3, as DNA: TGTGCCAGCAGAGAGACAGGGGCCTACGAGCAGTACTTC. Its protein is CASRETGAYEQYF.

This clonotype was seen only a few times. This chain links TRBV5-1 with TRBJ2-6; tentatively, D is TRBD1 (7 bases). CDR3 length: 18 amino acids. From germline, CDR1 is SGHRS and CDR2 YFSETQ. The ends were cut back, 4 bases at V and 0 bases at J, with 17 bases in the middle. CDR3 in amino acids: CASSQGGTVNSGANVLTF. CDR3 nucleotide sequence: TGCGCCAGCAGCCAAGGCGGGACAGTAAACTCTGGGGCCAACGTCCTGACTTTC.

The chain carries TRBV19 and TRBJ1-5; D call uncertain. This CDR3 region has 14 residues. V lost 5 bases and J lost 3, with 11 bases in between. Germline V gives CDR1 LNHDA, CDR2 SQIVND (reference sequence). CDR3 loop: CASSLRGPNQPQHF. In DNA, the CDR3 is TGTGCCAGTAGTCTCCGAGGGCCCAATCAGCCCCAGCATTTT. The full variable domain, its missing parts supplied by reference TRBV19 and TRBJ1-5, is DGGITQSPKYLFRKEGQNVTLSCEQNLNHDAMYWYRQDPGQGLRLIYYSQIVNDFQKGDIAEGYSVSREKKESFPLTVTSAQKNPTAFYLCASSLRGPNQPQHFGDGTRLSIL.

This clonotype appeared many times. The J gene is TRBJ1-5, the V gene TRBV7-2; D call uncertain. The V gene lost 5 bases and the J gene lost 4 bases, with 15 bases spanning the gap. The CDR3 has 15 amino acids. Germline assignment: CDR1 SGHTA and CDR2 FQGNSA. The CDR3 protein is CASSLDLQSNQPQHF. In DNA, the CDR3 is TGTGCCAGCAGCCTAGACCTCCAGAGTAATCAGCCCCAGCATTTT.